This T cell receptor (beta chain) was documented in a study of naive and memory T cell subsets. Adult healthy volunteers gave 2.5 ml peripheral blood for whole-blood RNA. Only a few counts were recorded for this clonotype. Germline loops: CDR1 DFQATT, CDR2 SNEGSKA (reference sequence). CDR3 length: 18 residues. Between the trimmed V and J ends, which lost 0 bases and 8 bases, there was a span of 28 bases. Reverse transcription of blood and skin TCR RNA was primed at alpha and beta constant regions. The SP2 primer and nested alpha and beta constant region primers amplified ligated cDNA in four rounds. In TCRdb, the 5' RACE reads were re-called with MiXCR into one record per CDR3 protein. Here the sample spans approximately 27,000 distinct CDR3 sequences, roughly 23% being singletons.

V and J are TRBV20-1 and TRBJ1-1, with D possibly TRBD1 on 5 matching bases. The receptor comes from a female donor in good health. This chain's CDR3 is CSARDLSTSNRAGGEAFF. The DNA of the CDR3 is TGCAGTGCTAGAGATCTTTCTACCAGTAACAGAGCGGGGGGGGAAGCTTTCTTT.